This note documents a single T cell receptor beta chain sequence. The antigen remains undetermined. The data originate from a study of shared clonotypes between healthy human individuals. Overall study context: The study used three CD4 naive, three CD4 memory, two CD8 naive and one CD8 memory plate per donor.

V trimming: 4 bases; J trimming: 1 base; junction bases outside the gene matches: 8. This CDR3 contains 15 residues. Germline values: CDR1 SGHRS, CDR2 YFSETQ. Overall study findings and caveats: Read depth was anticipated to influence clonotype sharing among donors.

TCRdb keeps only in-frame clones here, not all; method: immunoSEQ multiplex PCR. The sample shows approximately 2,000,000 clones, around 90% of them seen only once. The sample was naive CD4+ T cells from PBMCs. The sample's subset: CD45RA+ positively selected. The TCR was taken from a young man in good health. Some clones in this sample may be carry-over from other donors' samples. The chain joins TRBV5-1 to TRBJ2-7; TRBD1 agrees at 7 bases. The CDR3 is CASSPGTANSYEQYF. CDR3 bases: TGCGCCAGCAGCCCAGGGACAGCAAATTCCTACGAGCAGTACTTC.